This TCR beta chain comes out of a study of T cells in Graves' hyperthyroidism and ophthalmopathy. This clonotype was counted ten times or more. Germline CDR1 is SGHVS and CDR2 is FQNEAQ. V lost 4 bases to trimming and J lost 0 bases, with 12 bases between them. The CDR3 has 15 amino acids. The TCR beta CDR3 regions underwent amplification using RNA transcripts as the source. In the first-round RT-PCR of the TCR CDR3, the HTBI primer set was used. TCRdb re-derived calls from the multiplex PCR reads in MiXCR, one entry per CDR3 protein. This table has hundreds of thousands of distinct CDR3 sequences, 12% to 15% appearing once.

The chain couples TRBV7-8 to TRBJ1-2; perhaps TRBD1 as D (6 bases). Material: blood. This clonotype originated in a woman younger than 30 with Graves' hyperthyroidism. CDR3 sequence (DNA): TGTGCCAGCAGCTCCGGACAGAACACTAACTATGGCTACACCTTC. It specifies CASSSGQNTNYGYTF.